A single T cell receptor (beta chain) is shown here with its context. The antigen is unknown. From germline, CDR1 is SGDLS and CDR2 YYNGEE. The CDR3 runs to 15 residues. Investigators built TCR beta libraries using UMI-labeled 5' RACE. TCRdb derives one entry per CDR3 protein from the 5' RACE reads, leaving out DNA. This sample contains roughly 10,000 distinct CDR3 sequences. This record comes from a study of human CD8 memory T cell subsets. Study-wide findings and caveats: The authors found that stem-like memory and precursor exhausted T cell repertoires overlapped minimally.

The clonotype comes from a human donor in good health. The sample comprised CD8+ T cells from PBMCs. This chain links TRBV9 with TRBJ2-7; the TCRdb D gene call, TRBD1, has no DNA to confirm it. This chain's CDR3 is CASSPTGQYSYEQYF.